The 30 T cell receptor beta chains below were found in one sample sequenced in a study of blood T cell repertoires in COVID-19. The repertoire was sequenced with immunoSEQ multiplex PCR; TCRdb's copy has only in-frame clones and lacks some. Of roughly 110,000 clones in the sample, roughly four fifths are singletons; the top ten hold 11% to 15%. Sequencing was done on a sample of peripheral blood. The source is a woman aged 55-69 years with acute or convalescent COVID-19.

V usage is TRBV9 and J usage is TRBJ1-2; TRBD1 might be the D (6 bases). The CDR3 totals 13 residues. Germline CDR1 SGDLS, CDR2 YYNGEE. The ends were cut back, 6 bases at V and 2 bases at J, with 11 bases in the middle. The CDR3 DNA reads TGTGCCAGCACCAGAACAGGGAACTATGGCTACACCTTC. This translates into CASTRTGNYGYTF.

This chain uses TRBV5-5 with TRBJ1-5; tentatively, D is TRBD1 (6 bases). The CDR3 extends over 17 amino acids. V was trimmed by 4 bases and J by 0 bases, leaving 17 bases between them. The germline CDR1 and CDR2 sequences are SGHKS and YYEKEE (reference sequence). CDR3 nucleotides: TGTGCCAGCAGCCGAACAGGGATCTCTAATAGCAATCAGCCCCAGCATTTT. Translation: CASSRTGISNSNQPQHF. The full variable domain, its missing parts supplied by reference TRBV5-5 and TRBJ1-5, is DAGVTQSPTHLIKTRGQQVTLRCSPISGHKSVSWYQQVLGQGPQFIFQYYEKEERGRGNFPDRFSARQFPNYSSELNVNALLLGDSALYLCASSRTGISNSNQPQHFGDGTRLSIL.

Only a few counts were recorded for this clone. V is TRBV6-1 and J is TRBJ1-2; unclear D gene. Trimming took off 0 bases at V and 5 bases at J, with 4 bases between the two ends. CDR1 MNHNS and CDR2 SASEGT come from the germline V gene. The CDR3 runs 12 residues. The CDR3 nucleotides are TGTGCCAGCAGTGAAGCGCGGTATGGCTACACCTTC. Residues: CASSEARYGYTF.

This sequence joins TRBV7-9 and TRBJ2-1; maybe TRBD2 (6 bases). V lost 5 bases, J lost 7 bases, and 12 bases lay in between. Germline CDR1 and CDR2: SEHNR and FQNEAQ (reference sequence). The CDR3 runs to 13 residues. CDR3 in amino acids: CASSPSSVNEQFF. The CDR3 nucleotides are TGTGCCAGCAGCCCTTCTAGCGTAAATGAGCAGTTCTTC.

The chain links TRBV18 to TRBJ1-1; 8 bases are shared with TRBD1. V lost 5 bases to trimming and J lost 4 bases; unmatched junction nucleotides: 0. The CDR3 contains 12 residues. Germline values: CDR1 KGHSH, CDR2 LQKENI. The CDR3 sequence is CASSTGGTEAFF. CDR3 coding DNA: TGTGCCAGCTCAACAGGGGGCACTGAAGCTTTCTTT.

As for this clone: The same CDR3 can be traced to other DNA sequences in this sample. The CDR3 DNA reads TGCGCCAGCAGCTCAGGACAGGGAGCCTACGAGCAGTACTTC. This gives the protein CASSSGQGAYEQYF. The chain employs TRBV5-1 and TRBJ2-7, with 8 bases that match TRBD1. This CDR3 comprises 14 residues. Germline V lookup: CDR1 SGHRS, CDR2 YFSETQ. V was clipped by 3 bases and J by 2 bases; unmatched bases: 4.

J is TRBJ2-5 and V is TRBV6-4; the match to TRBD1 covers 8 bases. Germline V gives CDR1 MRHNA, CDR2 SNTAGT. CDR3 length equals 14 residues. V lost 3 bases, J lost 4 bases, and 4 bases stayed unmatched. The CDR3 DNA sequence: TGTGCCAGCAGTGAAACAGGGGGTGGAGAGACCCAGTACTTC. Encoded protein: CASSETGGGETQYF.

This chain joins TRBV6-6 and TRBJ1-1, with D uncertain. Trimming took 6 bases from V and 0 from J, leaving 11 bases between them. Per the germline V gene, CDR1 is MNHNY and CDR2 is SVGAGI (reference sequence). The CDR3 is made up of 14 amino acids. This chain's CDR3 is CASSSGLMNTEAFF. The DNA of the CDR3 is TGTGCCAGCAGCTCCGGACTGATGAACACTGAAGCTTTCTTT.

The chain is built from TRBV27 and TRBJ1-6, with TRBD1 as a possible D gene (6 bases). V lost 3 bases and J lost 4, with 7 bases in between. Per germline, CDR1 MNHEY and CDR2 SMNVEV (reference sequence). This CDR3 contains 14 residues. The CDR3 DNA reads TGTGCCAGCAGTTTTGGACAGTATAATTCACCCCTCCACTTT. Protein sequence: CASSFGQYNSPLHF.

The rearrangement joins TRBV10-3 to TRBJ2-7; 10 positions agree with TRBD1. Looked up from germline, CDR1 is ENHRY and CDR2 is SYGVKD. This CDR3 is 13 amino acids long. The J segment lost 6 bases and the V segment lost 3 bases, leaving 2 bases of the junction unmatched. The DNA of the CDR3 is TGTGCCATCAGTGATGGGACAGGGGTCGAGCAGTACTTC. Its protein product is CAISDGTGVEQYF.

This clone appeared a single time. This chain joins TRBV20-1 and TRBJ2-3; D gene unclear. V gave up 3 bases and J gave up 6 bases, with 7 bases separating them. The CDR3 is 11 residues long. The germline V gene encodes CDR1 DFQATT and CDR2 SNEGSKA (reference sequence). DNA for the CDR3: TGCAGTGCTAGTTTCGGGGATACGCAGTATTTT. This sequence encodes CSASFGDTQYF.

The chain carries TRBV3-1 (or the pseudogene TRBV3-2) and TRBJ1-3; tentative D call: TRBD1 (5 bases). Germline V gene sequence: CDR1 LGHDT, CDR2 YNNKEL (reference sequence). The ends were cut back, 4 bases at V and 2 bases at J, with 9 bases in the middle. CDR3 length equals 14 residues. CDR3 in amino acids: CASSLQTAGNTIYF. The CDR3 region has the DNA TGTGCCAGCAGCCTCCAGACAGCTGGAAACACCATATATTTT.

As DNA, the CDR3 is TGCGCCAGCAGCCAGGCTTTAGGGGAAGGAAACACCATATATTTT. As protein: CASSQALGEGNTIYF. The chain is built from TRBV5-1 and TRBJ1-3; D possibly corresponds to TRBD1 (5 bases). The germline CDR1 and CDR2 sequences are SGHRS and YFSETQ. The CDR3 runs to 15 residues. V dropped 4 bases and J dropped 4 bases, with 15 bases sitting between them.

This clone has only one observation. The chain combines TRBV19 with TRBJ2-5, with D possibly being TRBD1 (5 bases). The germline CDR1 and CDR2 sequences are LNHDA and SQIVND (reference sequence). There are 11 residues in the CDR3. The CDR3 nucleotides are TGTGATCACCCTCCAGGGGAGACCCAGTACTTC. Translation: CDHPPGETQYF. The variable domain in full, completed from reference TRBV19 and TRBJ2-5, reads DGGITQSPKYLFRKEGQNVTLSCEQNLNHDAMYWYRQDPGQGLRLIYYSQIVNDFQKGDIAEGYSVSREKKESFPLTVTSAQKNPTAFYLCDHPPGETQYFGPGTRLLVL.

The chain couples TRBV19 to TRBJ1-2, with 8 bases lining up with TRBD1. This CDR3 is 13 amino acids long. Germline assignment: CDR1 LNHDA and CDR2 SQIVND (reference sequence). With 11 bases clipped from V and 7 bases from J, the junction kept 12 bases outside the gene matches. The CDR3 loop is CASRDRGSFGYTF. CDR3 in DNA: TGTGCCTCTCGAGACAGGGGATCCTTTGGCTACACCTTC.

The chain uses TRBV18 and TRBJ2-3, with 7 bases aligning to TRBD2. Losses at the gene ends were 2 bases for V and 3 bases for J; bases not matched to a gene: 5. Germline V gene sequence: CDR1 KGHSH, CDR2 LQKENI. The CDR3 is 15 amino acids. The CDR3 DNA reads TGTGCCAGCTCACCAGGCGGGGGAGATACAGATACGCAGTATTTT. The encoded protein is CASSPGGGDTDTQYF.

The rearrangement links TRBV10-3 to TRBJ2-3; TRBD2 is a possible D gene (6 bases). Germline-derived CDR1 and CDR2 are ENHRY and SYGVKD. The CDR3 sequence is 16 residues long. Trimming took off 2 bases at V and 2 bases at J, with 14 bases between the two ends. In DNA form, the CDR3 reads TGTGCCATCAGTGAGACTAGCCCTGCCCTCACAGATACGCAGTATTTT. It specifies CAISETSPALTDTQYF.

The chain joins TRBV4-2 to TRBJ1-1, with TRBD1 identical over 7 bases. Losses at the gene ends were 0 bases for V and 2 bases for J; bases not matched to a gene: 21. Germline CDR1 LGHNA, CDR2 YNFKEQ. The length of the CDR3 is 21 residues. CDR3 protein: CASSQDRGQYGTATRNTEAFF. The CDR3 DNA sequence: TGTGCCAGCAGCCAAGATAGAGGGCAGTACGGGACAGCCACGAGAAACACTGAAGCTTTCTTT.

V and J are TRBV27 and TRBJ2-1, with TRBD2 identical over 12 bases. This CDR3 has 16 residues. Germline V gene data show CDR1 as MNHEY and CDR2 as SMNVEV (reference sequence). With 5 bases clipped from V and 6 bases from J, the junction kept 8 bases outside the gene matches. The CDR3 DNA sequence: TGTGCCAGCAGTCCCTTGACTAGCGGGAGCCTCAATGAGCAGTTCTTC. Amino acid sequence: CASSPLTSGSLNEQFF.

This clone was seen only once. The rearrangement joins TRBV6-5 to TRBJ2-3; a possible D gene is TRBD2 (6 bases). V was shortened by 5 bases and J by 1 base, with 13 bases between the two germline ends. The CDR3 is 15 amino acids. The germline CDR1 and CDR2 sequences are MNHEY and SVGAGI. The CDR3, as DNA: TGTGCCAGCAGTACCCCCCAGCGGGGCACAGATACGCAGTATTTT. The encoded protein is CASSTPQRGTDTQYF.

This clone has just one count. One junction end does not reproduce the germline sequence, and a read error may be involved. The J gene is TRBJ1-2, the V gene TRBV27, with 8 bases lining up with TRBD1. This CDR3 has 13 residues. CDR1 is MNHEY, CDR2 SMNVEV, per germline (reference sequence). CDR3 DNA sequence: TGTACCAGCAACCCCACAGGGACAGGCGGCTACACCTTC. Translation gives CTSNPTGTGGYTF.

This clone was counted only a few times. The chain joins TRBV10-2 to TRBJ2-1, with TRBD2 as a possible D gene (7 bases). Trimming pared 5 bases from V and 2 bases from J, leaving 16 bases between. The germline V gene encodes CDR1 WSHSY and CDR2 SAAADI. This CDR3 spans 16 amino acids. CDR3 coding DNA: TGCGCCAGCAGTACTCGCAGGGGACTAACCTACAATGAGCAGTTCTTC. This encodes CASSTRRGLTYNEQFF.

The V call is TRBV2, the J call TRBJ1-2; D gene unclear. Trimming removed 6 bases from V and 0 bases from J, with 8 bases in between. CDR1 and CDR2 from the germline V gene are SNHLY and FYNNEI. The CDR3 length is 13 residues. Here the CDR3 reads CASSPPTNYGYTF. The CDR3 DNA follows: TGTGCCAGCAGCCCACCTACTAACTATGGCTACACCTTC.

This sequence joins TRBV28 and TRBJ1-1; 9 bases agree with TRBD1. The V segment lost 8 bases and the J segment 5 bases; nucleotides outside the gene matches: 9. Germline CDR1 is MDHEN and CDR2 is SYDVKM. The CDR3 contains 14 residues. CDR3 sequence reads: CASERDRGRTEAFF. In DNA form, the CDR3 reads TGTGCCAGCGAGCGCGACAGGGGGAGGACTGAAGCTTTCTTT.

The rearrangement uses TRBV19 and TRBJ2-1, with no clear D. CDR3 length: 13 amino acids. Germline lookup yields CDR1 LNHDA and CDR2 SQIVND (reference sequence). The germline V and J ends were trimmed by 3 bases and 8 bases, with 11 bases remaining between them. CDR3 coding DNA: TGTGCCAGTAGTATTACACGGAGCGATGAGCAGTTCTTC. As protein: CASSITRSDEQFF.

The rearrangement uses TRBV27 and TRBJ2-3; D may be TRBD2 (6 bases). This CDR3 is 17 amino acids long. Between the trimmed V and J ends, which lost 5 bases and 0 bases, there was a span of 18 bases. CDR1 and CDR2 from the germline V gene are MNHEY and SMNVEV (reference sequence). CDR3 amino acids: CASSPDGRGWSTDTQYF. The CDR3 DNA reads as TGTGCCAGCAGTCCCGACGGGCGGGGATGGAGCACAGATACGCAGTATTTT.

The rearrangement joins TRBV10-1 to TRBJ2-3, with 7 positions matching TRBD2. Germline V CDR1 and CDR2: WNHNN, SYGVQD (reference sequence). V gave up 5 bases and J gave up 5 bases; unmatched junction bases: 7. The CDR3 extends over 14 amino acids. CDR3 sequence (DNA): TGCGCCAGCAGTCCGGGACTAAGAGGAGATACGCAGTATTTT. It encodes CASSPGLRGDTQYF.

The CDR3 nucleotides read TGTGCCAGCAGAAGCCGGACCTGGGAGAACAATGAGCAGTTCTTC. This gives the protein CASRSRTWENNEQFF. The chain combines TRBV2 with TRBJ2-1, with D tentatively TRBD2 (5 bases). V was clipped by 6 bases and J by 5 bases, with 17 bases between them. CDR1 SNHLY and CDR2 FYNNEI come from the germline V gene. The CDR3 runs 15 residues.

Written as DNA, the CDR3 is TGTGCCAGCAGCGTAGCTCCGGGACAGAATCAGCCCCAGCATTTT. It yields the protein CASSVAPGQNQPQHF. The chain combines TRBV9 with TRBJ1-5, with 7 positions matching TRBD1. Trimming took 0 bases from V and 4 from J; bases not matched to a gene: 4. The CDR3 is made up of 15 amino acids. The germline V gene encodes CDR1 SGDLS and CDR2 YYNGEE.

This clone was picked up a small number of times. This rearrangement joins TRBV7-9 to TRBJ1-6; D is ambiguous. The V and J ends lost 4 bases and 10 bases respectively, with 14 bases between them. CDR3 length: 14 residues. Germline CDR1 and CDR2: SEHNR and FQNEAQ (reference sequence). CDR3 protein: CASSWTREGSPLHF. The CDR3 bases are TGTGCCAGCAGCTGGACGCGGGAAGGCTCACCCCTCCACTTT.